This note documents a single T cell receptor (beta chain) sequence. The antigen is not known. After removal of 2 bases from V and 7 bases from J, the junction contained 4 bases not matched to a gene. Germline V gene sequence: CDR1 WNHNN, CDR2 SYGVQD (reference sequence). The CDR3 has 13 amino acids. TCRdb's table, derived via immunoSEQ multiplex PCR, lists solely in-frame clones and lacks some. The sample includes hundreds of thousands of clones, around 92% of them seen just once. The sample comes from a study of Ad26.COV2.S vaccination and SARS-CoV-2 variants. Study as a whole: Donor was one of the participants in the Ad26.COV2.S arm of the COV1001 trial. Ad26.COV2.S was injected intramuscularly once or twice, 56 days apart. Study conclusions and caveats: Measurement of non-spike TCR breadth gave similar results in vaccine and placebo recipients. Quantification of TCR breadth and depth may have yielded underestimates of total T cell responses.

Treatment noted: 19 received Ad26.COV2.S at low or high dose, single or two shots; roughly five received placebo; per-sample allocation not given. The samples date from day 63 after the first vaccine or placebo injection. The gene calls are TRBV10-1 and TRBJ1-2; 7 nucleotides line up with TRBD1. This clonotype originated in a person between 18 and 65 years old who received the Ad26.COV2.S COVID-19 vaccine or a placebo. This specimen consisted of peripheral blood, obtained in a trial of Ad26.COV2.S vaccine versus placebo. This chain's CDR3 is CASSEQRQGGYTF. The DNA of the CDR3 is TGCGCCAGCAGTGAGCAACGACAGGGTGGCTACACCTTC.